The clone carrying this T cell receptor (beta chain) has at least ten counts. There were TCR beta CDR3 regions amplified from RNA transcripts. The TCR CDR3 first-round RT-PCR relied on the HTBI primer set. TCRdb ran MiXCR on the multiplex PCR reads and lists one entry per CDR3 protein. The sample has around 180,000 distinct CDR3 sequences, around 15% seen once; the top ten hold under 35%. The CDR3 has 11 residues. V lost 7 bases to trimming and J lost 12 bases, with 10 bases between them. The germline gives CDR1 MNHEY, CDR2 SVGEGT. The data stem from a study of T cells in Graves' hyperthyroidism and ophthalmopathy. Graves' hyperthyroidism was deemed stable absent ophthalmopathy progression within 18 months.

The sequence was collected from a woman aged 45-65 years with Graves' hyperthyroidism. V gene TRBV6-2 or TRBV6-3 combines with J gene TRBJ2-6; D remains ambiguous. Sequenced material: blood. This CDR3 reads CASTRTGVLTF. Here the CDR3 DNA reads TGTGCCAGCACCAGGACGGGCGTCCTGACTTTC.